One and the same sample provided the 25 T cell receptor beta chains below, sequenced in a study of patients and donors after allogeneic stem cell transplantation. From the RT-PCR reads, TCRdb called clonotypes with MiXCR, one entry per CDR3 protein. This sample has fewer than 500,000 distinct CDR3 sequences, with roughly 17% found just once. Sequences were obtained from blood, either unsorted or a sorted T cell fraction (not recorded which). The source is a human donor who was either an allogeneic HSCT recipient or a stem cell or donor lymphocyte infusion donor (not recorded which). It is not recorded whose cells these are; they may come from a transplant donor.

As regards this clonotype: Given a much more abundant clone one base away, this may be a read error. V is TRBV5-1 and J is TRBJ2-3; D gene ambiguous. The CDR3 contains 13 residues. Between the trimmed V and J ends, which lost 0 bases and 4 bases, there was a span of 6 bases. Germline loops: CDR1 SGHRS, CDR2 YFSETQ. CDR3 in amino acids: CASSLEDPDTQYF. CDR3 bases: TGCGCCAGCAGCTTGGAGGATCCAGATACGCAGTATTTT.

This clonotype was recorded at least ten times. The gene calls are TRBV7-2 and TRBJ1-1; 8 nucleotides match TRBD1. From germline, CDR1 is SGHTA and CDR2 FQGNSA. V shed 4 bases, J shed 1 base, and the junction held 2 bases outside the gene matches. This CDR3 spans 14 amino acids. The CDR3 sequence: CASSYDRGNTEAFF. The CDR3 DNA is TGTGCCAGCAGCTACGACAGGGGGAACACTGAAGCTTTCTTT. The variable domain in full, completed from reference TRBV7-2 and TRBJ1-1, reads GAGVSQSPSNKVTEKGKDVELRCDPISGHTALYWYRQSLGQGLEFLIYFQGNSAPDKSGLPSDRFSAERTGGSVSTLTIQRTQQEDSAVYLCASSYDRGNTEAFFGQGTRLTVV.

The genes are TRBV2 and TRBJ1-6; the D gene is possibly TRBD1 (5 bases). The CDR3 contains 16 residues. The V gene's germline CDR1 is SNHLY and CDR2 FYNNEI. The V end was cut by 7 bases, the J end by 0 bases, with 13 bases between. The CDR3 sequence is CASTGTGSSYNSPLHF. As DNA, the CDR3 is TGTGCCAGCACCGGGACCGGGAGCTCCTATAATTCACCCCTCCACTTT.

This rearrangement joins TRBV15 to TRBJ1-2; TRBD1 might be the D (6 bases). V was trimmed by 5 bases and J by 8 bases, leaving 15 bases between them. Per the germline V gene, CDR1 is LNHNV and CDR2 is YYDKDF (reference sequence). There are 13 residues in the CDR3. The CDR3 region is CATSLSGARGYTF. CDR3 bases: TGTGCCACCAGCCTTTCGGGGGCGAGGGGCTACACCTTC.

The CDR3 DNA is TGTGCCAGCAGTTCTAGCGGGGGGGCCGAAGATACGCAGTATTTT. The encoded protein is CASSSSGGAEDTQYF. The chain joins TRBV6-5 to TRBJ2-3; 12 nucleotides line up with TRBD2. Per the germline V gene, CDR1 is MNHEY and CDR2 is SVGAGI. The ends lost 4 bases at V and 5 bases at J; junction bases unmatched: 4. The CDR3 spans 15 residues.

The rearrangement joins TRBV7-2 to TRBJ2-7; D is ambiguous. This CDR3 region has 14 residues. Germline-derived CDR1 and CDR2 are SGHTA and FQGNSA. Trimming pared 2 bases from V and 0 bases from J, leaving 8 bases between. In DNA form, the CDR3 reads TGTGCCAGCAGCTTATTTCGGAGCTCCTACGAGCAGTACTTC. Translating it yields CASSLFRSSYEQYF. Full variable domain (rest looked up from reference TRBV7-2 and TRBJ2-7): GAGVSQSPSNKVTEKGKDVELRCDPISGHTALYWYRQSLGQGLEFLIYFQGNSAPDKSGLPSDRFSAERTGGSVSTLTIQRTQQEDSAVYLCASSLFRSSYEQYFGPGTRLTVT.

This clonotype was seen more than once but under ten times. CDR3 residues: CASSYADRQNTEAFF. The CDR3, as DNA: TGTGCCAGCAGTTACGCGGACAGGCAGAACACTGAAGCTTTCTTT. This rearrangement joins TRBV6-5 to TRBJ1-1; 7 positions agree with TRBD1. Germline assignment: CDR1 MNHEY and CDR2 SVGAGI. With V trimmed by 2 bases and J by 1 base, 4 bases remained unmatched. The CDR3 runs to 15 residues.

This clonotype was detected ten times or more. This chain links TRBV20-1 with TRBJ1-5, with 8 nucleotides matching TRBD1. Germline CDR1 is DFQATT and CDR2 is SNEGSKA (reference sequence). CDR3 size: 16 residues. The V and J ends lost 1 base and 1 base, in that order; junction bases with no gene match: 6. CDR3 protein: CSARGNRGKSNQPQHF. The DNA for the CDR3 is TGCAGTGCTAGAGGGAACAGGGGGAAGAGCAATCAGCCCCAGCATTTT.

This clonotype was seen a handful of times. In nucleotides, the CDR3 is TGCAGTGCTAGGACAGGGTCGGTCACTGAAGCTTTCTTT. This sequence encodes CSARTGSVTEAFF. The rearrangement uses TRBV20-1 and TRBJ1-1; 7 positions agree with TRBD1. V trimming: 3 bases; J trimming: 4 bases; junction bases outside the gene matches: 5. Germline V gives CDR1 DFQATT, CDR2 SNEGSKA (reference sequence). This CDR3 contains 13 residues.

This chain links TRBV11-3 with TRBJ2-5; possible D gene TRBD2, 5 bases. Trimming removed 11 bases at V and 5 bases at J, with 18 bases between. Germline V gene data show CDR1 as SGHNT and CDR2 as YENEEA. There are 13 residues in the CDR3. The chain's CDR3 is CARFVRASETQYF. Written as DNA, the CDR3 is TGTGCCCGCTTTGTGCGGGCGAGTGAGACCCAGTACTTC.

The V and J genes are TRBV28 and TRBJ1-5; TRBD1 might be the D (6 bases). The CDR3 spans 14 residues. Germline-derived CDR1 and CDR2 are MDHEN and SYDVKM. Trimming removed 7 bases from V and 3 bases from J, with 13 bases in between. CDR3 loop: CASTPGGLNQPQHF. CDR3 nucleotide sequence: TGTGCCAGCACCCCCGGGGGGCTCAATCAGCCCCAGCATTTT.

The genes are TRBV7-8 and TRBJ2-5, with 14 bases aligning to TRBD2. The CDR3 loop spans 17 amino acids. After removal of 5 bases from V and 5 bases from J, the junction contained 10 bases not matched to a gene. Germline CDR1 is SGHVS and CDR2 is FQNEAQ. The CDR3: CASSPRKWTSGGETQYF. The CDR3 region has the DNA TGTGCCAGCAGCCCAAGAAAGTGGACTAGCGGGGGGGAGACCCAGTACTTC.

This clonotype was counted a few times. This sequence joins TRBV7-3 and TRBJ1-5; D perhaps matches TRBD1 (6 bases). V was shortened by 5 bases and J by 9 bases, with 8 bases between the two germline ends. CDR1 SGHTA and CDR2 FQGTGA come from the germline V gene. CDR3 size: 11 residues. The CDR3 reads CASSPTGPQHF. CDR3 coding DNA: TGTGCCAGCAGCCCGACAGGGCCCCAGCATTTT.

The J gene is TRBJ1-2, the V gene TRBV4-1; 8 nucleotides align to TRBD1. The CDR3 loop spans 14 amino acids. In germline, CDR1 is MGHRA, CDR2 YSYEKL. V dropped 2 bases and J dropped 8; count of bases not matched to a gene: 7. CDR3 region: CASSQPRGLEGYTF. CDR3 DNA: TGCGCCAGCAGCCAACCCAGGGGGCTTGAAGGCTACACCTTC.

This clonotype has a handful of counts. The rearrangement links TRBV4-3 to TRBJ1-1; no clear D. CDR3 size: 16 residues. Germline CDR1 and CDR2: LGHNA and YSLEER. Trimming left V 0 bases short and J 7 bases short, with 18 bases between. This CDR3 reads CASSQDLTRPQFEAFF. In nucleotides, the CDR3 is TGCGCCAGCAGCCAAGATCTGACACGACCCCAGTTTGAAGCTTTCTTT.

The chain has TRBV20-1 and TRBJ2-7; D not certain. Germline values: CDR1 DFQATT, CDR2 SNEGSKA (reference sequence). The V end lost 0 bases, the J end lost 0 bases, and 9 bases lay between the germline ends. The CDR3 runs to 14 residues. CDR3 in DNA: TGCAGTGCTAGAGATCGACGAATCTCCTACGAGCAGTACTTC. Its protein is CSARDRRISYEQYF.

The V call is TRBV18, the J call TRBJ1-5; no firm D call. Germline values: CDR1 KGHSH, CDR2 LQKENI. The CDR3 is made up of 12 amino acids. The V end was cut by 3 bases, the J end by 9 bases, with 9 bases between. CDR3 coding DNA: TGTGCCAGCTCACCTCCGACGGGGCCCCAGCATTTT. This encodes CASSPPTGPQHF.

V gene TRBV4-2 combines with J gene TRBJ1-2, with D perhaps TRBD1 (5 bases). V shed 4 bases and J shed 8 bases, with 14 bases lying between them. Germline values: CDR1 LGHNA, CDR2 YNFKEQ. This CDR3 is built from 13 residues. In nucleotides, the CDR3 is TGTGCCAGCAGCCGAGAGCGGGACTCCGGCTACACCTTC. It codes for CASSRERDSGYTF.

This clonotype was seen a few times. The CDR3 DNA sequence: TGTGCCTGGCAGGGGGAGACCCAGTACTTC. It specifies CAWQGETQYF. The genes are TRBV30 and TRBJ2-5; the D gene is possibly TRBD1 (6 bases). CDR1 is GTSNPN and CDR2 is SVGIG in the germline V gene (reference sequence). This CDR3 comprises 10 residues. V gave up 5 bases and J gave up 5 bases, with 6 bases separating them.

The chain carries TRBV18 and TRBJ1-2; a possible D gene is TRBD1 (5 bases). The length of the CDR3 is 13 residues. Germline V gene data show CDR1 as KGHSH and CDR2 as LQKENI. The V end was cut by 3 bases, the J end by 8 bases, with 13 bases between. The CDR3 DNA reads as TGTGCCAGCTCACCCGGCGCAGGGAAAGGCTACACCTTC. It translates to CASSPGAGKGYTF.

This clonotype occurred a few times. The chain employs TRBV7-8 and TRBJ2-3, with TRBD2 matching over 13 bases. This CDR3 region has 15 residues. The V gene end was trimmed by 6 bases and the J gene end by 5 bases; junction bases not matched to a gene: 5. Germline CDR1 reads SGHVS; CDR2 reads FQNEAQ. The CDR3 protein is CASRLAGGPGDTQYF. CDR3 bases: TGTGCCAGCAGACTAGCGGGAGGGCCCGGAGATACGCAGTATTTT.

This chain connects TRBV7-3 to TRBJ2-4, with D perhaps given as TRBD1 or TRBD2 (6 bases each). The CDR3 has 16 residues. CDR1 and CDR2 from the germline V gene are SGHTA and FQGTGA. With 2 bases removed from V and 1 base from J, the gap between germline ends came to 12 bases. The DNA of the CDR3 is TGTGCCAGCAGCTTATTTCCGGGGGCGGCCAAAAACATTCAGTACTTC. This codes for CASSLFPGAAKNIQYF. Based on the CDR3 plus reference TRBV7-3 and TRBJ2-4, the full variable domain is GAGVSQTPSNKVTEKGKYVELRCDPISGHTALYWYRQSLGQGPEFLIYFQGTGAADDSGLPNDRFFAVRPEGSVSTLKIQRTERGDSAVYLCASSLFPGAAKNIQYFGAGTRLSVL.

This clonotype was observed a few times. The chain has TRBV27 and TRBJ2-3; no reliable D call. V shed 6 bases and J shed 9 bases, with 10 bases lying between them. CDR1 and CDR2 from the germline V gene are MNHEY and SMNVEV (reference sequence). The CDR3 runs to 11 residues. CDR3 in amino acids: CASSWAETQYF. The CDR3 coding sequence is TGTGCCAGCAGCTGGGCGGAGACGCAGTATTTT.

V and J are TRBV6-1 and TRBJ1-5; D gene ambiguous. CDR1 and CDR2 from the germline V gene are MNHNS and SASEGT. The CDR3 sequence is 14 residues long. V lost 2 bases and J 7 bases, leaving 12 bases between the germline ends. CDR3 amino acids: CASSEWAPEQPQHF. The CDR3 nucleotides are TGTGCCAGCAGTGAATGGGCTCCCGAACAGCCCCAGCATTTT.

The chain uses TRBV30 and TRBJ2-1; unclear D gene. This CDR3 is 11 amino acids long. Trimming cost V 1 base and J 10 bases, with 8 bases left between them. CDR1 and CDR2 (germline): GTSNPN, SVGIG (reference sequence). For the CDR3, the DNA is TGTGCCTGGAGTGAAGATAGGGAGCAGTTCTTC. Its protein is CAWSEDREQFF.